The entry that follows covers one T cell receptor (beta chain) sequence. Its antigen is not identified. Sequencing used immunoSEQ multiplex PCR; TCRdb keeps in-frame clones, though not all of them. This table has about 97,000 clones, approximately 92% appearing once. Trimming at V came to 1 base and at J to 8 bases, leaving 11 bases not matched to a gene. Per the germline V gene, CDR1 is SGHDN and CDR2 is FVKESK. CDR3 size: 17 residues. The data were taken from a study of graft-versus-host responses after intestinal transplantation. Broader study findings: GvH clonotypes were identified within recipient marrow, with a subset emerging first in ileum or blood.

The starting material was PBMCs, obtained roughly 410 days after intestinal transplant. The TCR originated in a human patient who received an intestinal transplant, so some T cells may come from the graft donor. The chain recombines TRBV14 with TRBJ1-6; 7 bases fit TRBD1. The CDR3 loop is CASSQVGVGTVYSPLHF. The DNA of the CDR3 is TGTGCCAGCAGCCAAGTGGGGGTCGGGACAGTTTATTCACCCCTCCACTTT.